The clone carrying this T cell receptor (beta chain) was seen only a few times. Its antigen remains unknown. These data belong to a study of T-cell memory formation after mild COVID-19. Constant-segment primers were used for 5'RACE, and the resulting TCR alpha and TCR beta cDNA libraries carried sample barcodes and UMIs. TCRdb re-called the 5' RACE reads through MiXCR, storing one row per CDR3 protein. The sample has some 490,000 distinct CDR3 sequences, 15% to 20% seen once; the top ten hold roughly 12%. Study-wide results and limits: Clones that contracted from day 15 to 85 had balanced CD4/CD8; later expanders were CD4+ biased. The pre-infection memory compartment contained some responding clones, suggesting cross-reactive memory joined.

The TCR was taken from an adult woman who had mild COVID-19 (a few samples of this study predate the infection). Cell type and time point are not known. Input material: PBMCs or a T cell subset sorted from them (not recorded which).

This chain's CDR3 is CASSASTGVDETQYF. Written as DNA, the CDR3 is TGTGCCAGCAGCGCCTCGACAGGGGTGGACGAGACCCAGTACTTC. The chain recombines TRBV9 with TRBJ2-5; TRBD1 agrees at 8 bases. There are 15 residues in the CDR3. Germline V gene sequence: CDR1 SGDLS, CDR2 YYNGEE. The V and J ends lost 3 bases and 5 bases, in that order; junction bases with no gene match: 9. The whole variable domain, remainder taken from reference TRBV9 and TRBJ2-5, is DSGVTQTPKHLITATGQRVTLRCSPRSGDLSVYWYQQSLDQGLQFLIQYYNGEERAKGNILERFSAQQFPDLHSELNLSSLELGDSALYFCASSASTGVDETQYFGPGTRLLVL.